One sample yielded the 26 T cell receptor beta chains listed below, sequenced in a study of blood T cell repertoires in COVID-19. Only in-frame clones appear in the TCRdb table, and some are missing; sequencing was by immunoSEQ multiplex PCR. Of 300,000 or so clones in the sample, roughly 88% were seen once. Input material: peripheral blood. The receptors were sampled from a woman in her fifties or sixties with acute or convalescent COVID-19.

This sequence joins TRBV6-2 or TRBV6-3 and TRBJ2-5; 8 nucleotides agree with TRBD1. The CDR3 spans 13 residues. The ends lost 5 bases at V and 4 bases at J; junction bases unmatched: 3. In germline, CDR1 is MNHEY, CDR2 SVGEGT. For the CDR3, the DNA is TGTGCCAGCAGTGGACAGGGTCCAGAGACCCAGTACTTC. This gives the protein CASSGQGPETQYF.

This clone appeared a single time. The chain is built from TRBV5-1 and TRBJ1-4; 7 bases are a match to TRBD1. The J segment lost 5 bases and the V segment lost 1 base, leaving 11 bases of the junction unmatched. This CDR3 comprises 17 residues. Germline-derived CDR1 and CDR2 are SGHRS and YFSETQ. CDR3 sequence reads: CASSLYTGAALNEKLFF. The CDR3, as DNA: TGCGCCAGCAGCTTGTATACAGGGGCCGCGCTGAATGAAAAACTGTTTTTT. The variable domain in full, with the rest retrieved from reference TRBV5-1 and TRBJ1-4, is KAGVTQTPRYLIKTRGQQVTLSCSPISGHRSVSWYQQTPGQGLQFLFEYFSETQRNKGNFPGRFSGRQFSNSRSEMNVSTLELGDSALYLCASSLYTGAALNEKLFFGSGTQLSVL.

The chain uses TRBV10-3 and TRBJ1-2; 7 bases match TRBD1. V was clipped by 3 bases and J by 5 bases; unmatched bases: 9. Germline CDR1 reads ENHRY; CDR2 reads SYGVKD. The CDR3 is made up of 15 amino acids. For the CDR3, the DNA is TGTGCCATCAGTGAAACGACAGGGAGGATGTATGGCTACACCTTC. Protein: CAISETTGRMYGYTF.

The chain carries TRBV5-5 and TRBJ2-3, with 10 bases that match TRBD1. With V trimmed by 3 bases and J by 3 bases, 7 bases remained unmatched. CDR1 is SGHKS and CDR2 is YYEKEE in the germline V gene (reference sequence). The CDR3 consists of 16 residues. The CDR3 DNA follows: TGTGCCAGCAGCTCGGTGACAGGGGGCGAAACAGATACGCAGTATTTT. Its translation is CASSSVTGGETDTQYF.

J is TRBJ2-2 and V is TRBV11-3, with TRBD2 matching over 11 bases. With 5 bases clipped from V and 8 bases from J, the junction kept 13 bases outside the gene matches. This CDR3 has 17 amino acids. Germline lookup yields CDR1 SGHNT and CDR2 YENEEA. The CDR3 DNA follows: TGTGCCAGCAGCCTGACCCCGACTAGCGGGACAAAAGGGGAGCTGTTTTTT. It yields the protein CASSLTPTSGTKGELFF.

This clone was found once. In the same sample, other DNA sequences code for this CDR3. The V and J genes are TRBV28 and TRBJ1-5; D is uncertain. Deletions cut 5 bases from V and 4 bases from J, with 3 bases between. The CDR3 runs 11 residues. CDR1 is MDHEN and CDR2 is SYDVKM in the germline V gene. CDR3 sequence (DNA): TGTGCCAGCAGTCTGAATCAGCCCCAGCATTTT. As protein: CASSLNQPQHF.

The V and J genes are TRBV5-1 and TRBJ2-4, with a possible D match to TRBD1 (8 bases). The CDR3 has 14 amino acids. V was clipped by 4 bases and J by 8 bases, with 16 bases between them. In germline, CDR1 is SGHRS, CDR2 YFSETQ. The CDR3 coding sequence is TGCGCCAGCAGCCCGCGGACAGGGAGGGACATTCAGTACTTC. Amino acid sequence: CASSPRTGRDIQYF.

On this clone itself: One end of the junction does not line up with germline, which may come from a read error. The V gene is TRBV27, the J gene TRBJ2-1; the D gene is possibly TRBD1 (5 bases). There are 15 residues in the CDR3. The germline gives CDR1 MNHEY, CDR2 SMNVEV (reference sequence). The chain's CDR3 is CASTTDRNSHNEQFF. The DNA for the CDR3 is TGTGCCAGCACCACAGACAGAAACTCCCACAATGAGCAGTTCTTC.

The gene calls are TRBV7-8 and TRBJ1-4; D may be TRBD1 (6 bases). V lost 1 base and J lost 8, with 11 bases in between. The CDR3 runs to 14 residues. Germline V gives CDR1 SGHVS, CDR2 FQNEAQ. The CDR3 loop is CASSLDAGAEKLFF. The CDR3 region has the DNA TGTGCCAGCAGCTTAGATGCAGGGGCCGAAAAACTGTTTTTT. Full variable domain (remainder filled in from reference TRBV7-8 and TRBJ1-4): GAGVSQSPRYKVAKRGQDVALRCDPISGHVSLFWYQQALGQGPEFLTYFQNEAQLDKSGLPSDRFFAERPEGSVSTLKIQRTQQEDSAVYLCASSLDAGAEKLFFGSGTQLSVL.

The chain recombines TRBV28 with TRBJ1-2; TRBD1 is a possible D gene (6 bases). V was shortened by 2 bases and J by 6 bases, with 13 bases between the two germline ends. The CDR3 totals 14 residues. Germline V gives CDR1 MDHEN, CDR2 SYDVKM. CDR3 sequence reads: CASSLENTGHGYTF. The CDR3 DNA reads as TGTGCCAGCAGTTTAGAAAACACAGGGCATGGCTACACCTTC.

This clone has just one count. The chain uses TRBV5-8 and TRBJ1-2; TRBD1 agrees at 12 bases. CDR1 is SGHTS, CDR2 YDEGEE, per germline. Trimming at V came to 4 bases and at J to 8 bases, leaving 9 bases not matched to a gene. The CDR3 totals 15 residues. CDR3 in DNA: TGTGCCAGCAGCCGGAGGGGACAGGGGGCGATCGGCTACACCTTC. This codes for CASSRRGQGAIGYTF.

V gene TRBV12-5 combines with J gene TRBJ1-3; unclear D gene. The CDR3 totals 17 residues. V was clipped by 2 bases and J by 0 bases, with 14 bases between them. Germline CDR1 is LGHNT and CDR2 is FRNRAP. CDR3 protein: CASGLILGRNSGNTIYF. The CDR3 DNA reads TGTGCTAGTGGTTTGATACTGGGGAGGAACTCTGGAAACACCATATATTTT.

This clone came up a few times. The CDR3 sequence is CASSQEGRTSYEQYF. CDR3 DNA sequence: TGTGCCAGCAGCCAAGAGGGGAGGACGTCCTACGAGCAGTACTTC. The genes are TRBV3-1 (or the pseudogene TRBV3-2) and TRBJ2-7, with D perhaps TRBD2 (6 bases). Looked up from germline, CDR1 is LGHDT and CDR2 is YNNKEL (reference sequence). Trimming stripped 0 bases from V and 1 base from J, with 10 bases between. CDR3 length: 15 amino acids.

This chain links TRBV6-5 with TRBJ1-2; D is unresolved. The CDR3 sequence is 13 residues long. Germline V gene sequence: CDR1 MNHEY, CDR2 SVGAGI. Trimming shortened V by 10 bases and J by 5 bases, and 17 bases separated the two germline ends. CDR3 amino acids: CATDPLGRYGYTF. CDR3 nucleotides: TGTGCCACCGATCCATTGGGGAGATATGGCTACACCTTC.

The genes are TRBV5-1 and TRBJ2-5; 9 bases agree with TRBD1. V lost 4 bases, J lost 3 bases, and 7 bases stayed unmatched. Germline V gene data show CDR1 as SGHRS and CDR2 as YFSETQ. The CDR3 totals 15 residues. CDR3 region: CASSPKDRGEETQYF. CDR3 nucleotide sequence: TGCGCCAGCAGCCCAAAGGACAGGGGTGAAGAGACCCAGTACTTC.

This chain links TRBV24-1 with TRBJ1-4; a weak D match, TRBD1 (6 bases). The V end was cut by 3 bases, the J end by 3 bases, with 10 bases between. This CDR3 is built from 15 residues. CDR1 and CDR2 from the germline V gene are KGHDR and SFDVKD. The CDR3 sequence is CATSDKTGPNEKLFF. CDR3 DNA: TGTGCCACCAGTGATAAAACAGGGCCTAATGAAAAACTGTTTTTT.

This chain joins TRBV11-2 and TRBJ2-1; the D gene is possibly TRBD2 (5 bases). V lost 2 bases and J lost 3, with 11 bases in between. Per the germline V gene, CDR1 is SGHAT and CDR2 is FQNNGV. This CDR3 comprises 15 residues. The CDR3, as DNA: TGTGCCAGCAGCTTAAGGCCAGAGGGCTACAATGAGCAGTTCTTC. Protein: CASSLRPEGYNEQFF.

This clone was seen a single time. This chain joins TRBV27 and TRBJ2-1; D gene uncertain. Germline assignment: CDR1 MNHEY and CDR2 SMNVEV (reference sequence). With 4 bases removed from V and 3 bases from J, the gap between germline ends came to 13 bases. There are 15 residues in the CDR3. Written as DNA, the CDR3 is TGTGCCAGCAGTTCCCTTCCCCCGGGCTACAATGAGCAGTTCTTC. Translating it yields CASSSLPPGYNEQFF.

This chain links TRBV28 with TRBJ2-1; D is unclear. V lost 4 bases to trimming and J lost 6 bases, with 19 bases between them. Germline V gene sequence: CDR1 MDHEN, CDR2 SYDVKM. The CDR3 consists of 16 residues. CDR3 in amino acids: CASSYIGAKAFNEQFF. In nucleotides, the CDR3 is TGTGCCAGCAGTTATATCGGAGCCAAAGCGTTCAATGAGCAGTTCTTC.

The CDR3 bases are TGCGCCAGCAGCTCCACACCAACTAATGAAAAACTGTTTTTT. This translates into CASSSTPTNEKLFF. V usage is TRBV5-1 and J usage is TRBJ1-4, with unresolved D. The germline gives CDR1 SGHRS, CDR2 YFSETQ. This CDR3 comprises 14 residues. Trimming stripped 3 bases from V and 0 bases from J, with 6 bases between.

V usage is TRBV5-5 and J usage is TRBJ2-6; possibly TRBD2 for D (5 bases). The CDR3 consists of 19 residues. The germline V and J ends were trimmed by 0 bases and 0 bases, with 16 bases remaining between them. Germline CDR1 and CDR2: SGHKS and YYEKEE (reference sequence). CDR3 in amino acids: CASSLAFGLLSSGANVLTF. CDR3 nucleotides: TGTGCCAGCAGCTTGGCCTTCGGACTGCTTAGCTCTGGGGCCAACGTCCTGACTTTC.

V and J are TRBV5-1 and TRBJ2-1; D may be TRBD1 (6 bases). Per the germline V gene, CDR1 is SGHRS and CDR2 is YFSETQ. Trimming removed 1 base at V and 6 bases at J, with 11 bases between. The CDR3 extends over 14 amino acids. DNA of the CDR3: TGCGCCAGCAGCTTGTCCCGGACAGTCAATGAGCAGTTCTTC. It translates to CASSLSRTVNEQFF.

This clone occurred a few times. The V and J genes are TRBV5-1 and TRBJ1-2, with D possibly being TRBD1 (5 bases). Trimming pared 4 bases from V and 2 bases from J, leaving 12 bases between. Germline lookup yields CDR1 SGHRS and CDR2 YFSETQ. CDR3 size: 14 residues. CDR3 region: CASSPTTENYGYTF. The CDR3 DNA sequence: TGCGCCAGCAGCCCGACGACAGAAAACTATGGCTACACCTTC.

J is TRBJ2-1 and V is TRBV2; TRBD2 matches at 13 bases. Unmatched junction bases numbered 4, after V lost 6 bases and J lost 5 bases. Looked up from germline, CDR1 is SNHLY and CDR2 is FYNNEI. CDR3 length: 15 residues. The CDR3 coding sequence is TGTGCCAGCAGGGCTGGACTAGCGGGAGACAATGAGCAGTTCTTC. It specifies CASRAGLAGDNEQFF.

The V gene is TRBV27, the J gene TRBJ2-3, with D possibly being TRBD2 (5 bases). V lost 0 bases and J 0 bases, leaving 19 bases between the germline ends. The length of the CDR3 is 19 residues. CDR1 and CDR2 (germline): MNHEY, SMNVEV (reference sequence). CDR3 DNA: TGTGCCAGCAGTTTATCCCCGGGAAGTATTAACCCTAGCACAGATACGCAGTATTTT. It yields the protein CASSLSPGSINPSTDTQYF.

The chain carries TRBV5-1 and TRBJ2-1, with D perhaps matching TRBD2 (5 bases). Trimming pared 5 bases from V and 0 bases from J, leaving 12 bases between. The germline CDR1 and CDR2 sequences are SGHRS and YFSETQ. The CDR3 contains 15 residues. In DNA, the CDR3 is TGCGCCAGCAGTTATCCGGGAAGCTCCTACAATGAGCAGTTCTTC. It translates to CASSYPGSSYNEQFF.